This T cell receptor (beta chain) was sequenced in a study of blood T cell repertoires in COVID-19. The wider study: The study drew acute and convalescent COVID-19 samples from the United States, Italy and Spain. PBMCs, B-cell-depleted T cells, or T cells were the source of the cDNA or gDNA that made up the material.

Resolution of symptoms, clearance, or two negative PCRs was present in recovered Cohort 3 donors. The length of the CDR3 is 16 residues. Germline assignment: CDR1 SGHRS and CDR2 YFSETQ. With 4 bases clipped from V and 2 bases from J, the junction kept 9 bases outside the gene matches. Under the authors' procedure: Amplification with reference gene primers provided the estimates of nucleated cell counts. Libraries were prepared by immunoSEQ multiplex PCR; TCRdb keeps only in-frame clonotypes and omits some of them. From that table come the V and J calls and clone size; the DNA was used to work out D and trimming. The table shows about 410,000 clones, with roughly nine tenths occurring only once.

This chain connects TRBV5-1 to TRBJ2-7, with TRBD1 matching over 10 bases. The sequence came from a woman in her twenties or thirties who had recovered from COVID-19. The specimen sequenced was PBMCs or T cells enriched from blood (not recorded which). CDR3 loop: CASSPVTGQGTYEQYF. CDR3 DNA: TGCGCCAGCAGCCCTGTAACGGGACAGGGGACCTACGAGCAGTACTTC.